This is a list of T cell receptor beta chains from one sample in a study of cytomegalovirus exposure and HLA in healthy donors. This table comes from immunoSEQ multiplex PCR, and its TCRdb copy is limited to in-frame clones, with some not included. The sample lists some 110,000 clones; 81% were seen once. The sequenced sample consisted of PBMCs. Receptors originate from a woman younger than 45 in good health and CMV-seronegative. Both conserved end residues are part of each CDR3. D genes are given only for firm matches. Rows may omit the clone size; those that give it use once, few, many or a size class.

abundance: .; d_gene: TRBD1; j_gene: TRBJ1-2; v_gene: TRBV5-1; CDR3nt: TGCGCCAGCAGACTCGCCTACCAGGGGGCGAGAGATGGCTACACCTTC; CDR3aa: CASRLAYQGARDGYTF
abundance: .; d_gene: TRBD1; j_gene: TRBJ2-7; v_gene: TRBV15; CDR3nt: TGTGCCACCAGCGTGGGACAGAGCTCCTACGAGCAGTACTTC; CDR3aa: CATSVGQSSYEQYF
abundance: .; d_gene: TRBD1; j_gene: TRBJ2-2; v_gene: TRBV29-1; CDR3nt: TGCAGCGCTGAGGGGACAGCGAACACCGGGGAGCTGTTTTTT; CDR3aa: CSAEGTANTGELFF
abundance: once; d_gene: .; j_gene: TRBJ2-5; v_gene: TRBV7-8; CDR3nt: TGTGCCAGCAGCTTAACGCGGATACAAGAGACCCAGTACTTC; CDR3aa: CASSLTRIQETQYF
abundance: .; d_gene: .; j_gene: TRBJ2-3; v_gene: TRBV9; CDR3nt: TGTGCCAGCAGCGTTGACCCGGGCGGACTCACAGATACGCAGTATTTT; CDR3aa: CASSVDPGGLTDTQYF
abundance: .; d_gene: TRBD1; j_gene: TRBJ2-3; v_gene: TRBV14; CDR3nt: TGTGCCAGCAGCCAAGACCTCAGGGGGCTAAGCACAGATACGCAGTATTTT; CDR3aa: CASSQDLRGLSTDTQYF
abundance: few; d_gene: .; j_gene: TRBJ1-4; v_gene: TRBV5-1; CDR3nt: TGCGCCAGCACAGCGAGCCCGCCGGATGAAAAACTGTTTTTT; CDR3aa: CASTASPPDEKLFF
abundance: .; d_gene: TRBD1; j_gene: TRBJ2-1; v_gene: TRBV19; CDR3nt: TGTGCCAGTAGCCCCGGGACAGGGGCCTACAATGAGCAGTTCTTC; CDR3aa: CASSPGTGAYNEQFF
abundance: .; d_gene: .; j_gene: TRBJ2-7; v_gene: TRBV6-1; CDR3nt: TGTGCCAGCAGGAGGACTACCCCCTACGAGCAGTACTTC; CDR3aa: CASRRTTPYEQYF
abundance: .; d_gene: TRBD1; j_gene: TRBJ2-7; v_gene: TRBV19; CDR3nt: TGTGCCAGTAGTAGCGGGACAGGGACCTACGAGCAGTACTTC; CDR3aa: CASSSGTGTYEQYF
abundance: once; d_gene: .; j_gene: TRBJ2-7; v_gene: TRBV9; CDR3nt: TGTGCCAGCAGCGTCGCGGTAGGGGACTACGAGCAGTACTTC; CDR3aa: CASSVAVGDYEQYF
abundance: .; d_gene: TRBD1; j_gene: TRBJ2-2; v_gene: TRBV7-9; CDR3nt: TGTGCCAGCAGCTTAGTGGGGACAGGGGGAAGGGGCGGGGAGCTGTTTTTT; CDR3aa: CASSLVGTGGRGGELFF
abundance: .; d_gene: .; j_gene: TRBJ2-3; v_gene: TRBV2; CDR3nt: TGTGCCAGCAGTGAGCGGGTAGTTACGGATACGCAGTATTTT; CDR3aa: CASSERVVTDTQYF
abundance: once; d_gene: .; j_gene: TRBJ1-2; v_gene: TRBV6-5; CDR3nt: TGTGCCAGCAGTTACTCACAGGGCCCGTTTGGCTACACCTTC; CDR3aa: CASSYSQGPFGYTF
abundance: .; d_gene: .; j_gene: TRBJ2-1; v_gene: TRBV7-9; CDR3nt: TGTGCCAGCAGCTCAAAGGCTGCCGGCCCCGGGAGCTCCTACAATGAGCAGTTCTTC; CDR3aa: CASSSKAAGPGSSYNEQFF
abundance: .; d_gene: .; j_gene: TRBJ1-1; v_gene: TRBV11-3; CDR3nt: TGTGCCAGCAGCACGAGACCGGAGACTGAAGCTTTCTTT; CDR3aa: CASSTRPETEAFF
abundance: .; d_gene: TRBD1; j_gene: TRBJ2-1; v_gene: TRBV6-4; CDR3nt: TGTGCCAGCAGAGGGGGCCCCTACAATGAGCAGTTCTTC; CDR3aa: CASRGGPYNEQFF
abundance: .; d_gene: .; j_gene: TRBJ2-2; v_gene: TRBV5-1; CDR3nt: TGCGCCAGCAGCACCCCAGGGTTTGTCTCCGGGGAGCTGTTTTTT; CDR3aa: CASSTPGFVSGELFF
abundance: .; d_gene: TRBD2; j_gene: TRBJ2-1; v_gene: TRBV25-1; CDR3nt: TGTGCCAGCAGTGAAGTCACGGGACTAGGCAATGAGCAGTTCTTC; CDR3aa: CASSEVTGLGNEQFF
abundance: few; d_gene: .; j_gene: TRBJ2-7; v_gene: TRBV5-4; CDR3nt: TGTGCCAGCAGCTTGGGGGCTAGCGTTTCCTACGAGCAGTACTTC; CDR3aa: CASSLGASVSYEQYF
abundance: .; d_gene: TRBD1; j_gene: TRBJ2-6; v_gene: TRBV6-5; CDR3nt: TGTGCCAGCAGAGGACAGGTTCCCAACGTCCTGACTTTC; CDR3aa: CASRGQVPNVLTF
abundance: .; d_gene: .; j_gene: TRBJ2-7; v_gene: TRBV5-1; CDR3nt: TGCGCCAGCAGCTTGTTGGGGGGAGACGAGCAGTACTTC; CDR3aa: CASSLLGGDEQYF
abundance: .; d_gene: .; j_gene: TRBJ2-5; v_gene: TRBV6-6; CDR3nt: TGTGCCAGCAGTTACCCGGACAGCCAAGAGACCCAGTACTTC; CDR3aa: CASSYPDSQETQYF
abundance: .; d_gene: TRBD1; j_gene: TRBJ1-1; v_gene: TRBV19; CDR3nt: TGTGCCAGTAGTATCACGACAGGGAACGCTGAAGCTTTCTTT; CDR3aa: CASSITTGNAEAFF
abundance: .; d_gene: .; j_gene: TRBJ1-1; v_gene: TRBV29-1; CDR3nt: TGCAGCGTTGGACAGATGAACACTGAAGCTTTCTTT; CDR3aa: CSVGQMNTEAFF
abundance: once; d_gene: .; j_gene: TRBJ2-6; v_gene: TRBV7-9; CDR3nt: TGTGCCAGCAGCTTAATAACGGGATTTGGGGCCAACGTCCTGACTTTC; CDR3aa: CASSLITGFGANVLTF